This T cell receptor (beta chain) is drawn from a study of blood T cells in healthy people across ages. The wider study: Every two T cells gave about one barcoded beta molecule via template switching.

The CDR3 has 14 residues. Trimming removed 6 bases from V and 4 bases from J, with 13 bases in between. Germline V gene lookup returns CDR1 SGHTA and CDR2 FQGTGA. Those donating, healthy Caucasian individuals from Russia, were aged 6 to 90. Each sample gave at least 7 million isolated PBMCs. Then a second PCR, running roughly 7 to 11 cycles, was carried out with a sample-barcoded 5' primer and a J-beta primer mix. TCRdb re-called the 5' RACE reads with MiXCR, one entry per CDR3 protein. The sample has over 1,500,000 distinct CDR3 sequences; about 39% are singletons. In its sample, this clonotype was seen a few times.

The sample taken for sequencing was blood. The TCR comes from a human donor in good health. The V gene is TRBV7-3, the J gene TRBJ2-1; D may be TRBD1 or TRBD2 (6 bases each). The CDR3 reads CASSLAGHYNEQFF. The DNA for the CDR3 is TGTGCCAGCAGTTTGGCGGGACATTACAATGAGCAGTTCTTC.